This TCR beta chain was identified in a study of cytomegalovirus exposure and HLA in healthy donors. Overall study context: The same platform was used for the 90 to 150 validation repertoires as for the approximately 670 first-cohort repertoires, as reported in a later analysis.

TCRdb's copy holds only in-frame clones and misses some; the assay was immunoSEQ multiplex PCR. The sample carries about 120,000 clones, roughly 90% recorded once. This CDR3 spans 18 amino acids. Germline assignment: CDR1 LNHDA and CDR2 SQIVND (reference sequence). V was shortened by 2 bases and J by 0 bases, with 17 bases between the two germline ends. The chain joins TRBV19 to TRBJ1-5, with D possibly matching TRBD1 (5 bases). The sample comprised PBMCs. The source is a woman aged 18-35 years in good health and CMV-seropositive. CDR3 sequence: CASSITPLTDYSNQPQHF. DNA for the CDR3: TGTGCCAGTAGTATAACCCCTTTGACAGATTATAGCAATCAGCCCCAGCATTTT.